The next 19 T cell receptor beta chains were all read from a single sample in a study of blood T cells in healthy people across ages (dated by TCRdb to between 2015 and 2017). Receptors were amplified or captured by 5' RACE. The sequencing machine was an Illumina HiSeq 2500. A second PCR of roughly 7 to 12 cycles was run with a J-beta primer mix and a sample-barcoded 5' primer. TCRdb cleaned the public reads at Q25 with fastp, built clones with MiXCR and kept in-frame beta chains. CDR3 protein duplicates are merged, each entry listing the most common genes and DNA. For this sample the table gives fewer than 950,000 distinct CDR3 sequences, of which under 40% were detected only once. The ten largest clones take up under 15% of the sample. The material sequenced was blood. The receptors shown here come from a man younger than 35 in good health.

This clonotype was recorded a few times. The chain has TRBV18 and TRBJ1-4, with 8 positions matching TRBD1. This CDR3 has 14 residues. In germline, CDR1 is KGHSH, CDR2 LQKENI. Losses at the gene ends were 1 base for V and 7 bases for J; bases not matched to a gene: 2. CDR3 coding DNA: TGTGCCAGCTCACCACTGACAGGGGCTGAAAAACTGTTTTTT. Its protein product is CASSPLTGAEKLFF. The whole variable domain, filled in from reference TRBV18 and TRBJ1-4, reads NAGVMQNPRHLVRRRGQEARLRCSPMKGHSHVYWYRQLPEEGLKFMVYLQKENIIDESGMPKERFSAEFPKEGPSILRIQQVVRGDSAAYFCASSPLTGAEKLFFGSGTQLSVL.

The chain carries TRBV20-1 and TRBJ2-5; 12 bases align to TRBD2. The CDR3 contains 17 residues. The germline V gene encodes CDR1 DFQATT and CDR2 SNEGSKA (reference sequence). V lost 4 bases, J lost 2 bases, and 11 bases stayed unmatched. The CDR3 nucleotides read TGCAGTGCTACGCGACTAGCGGGGGTGTCCCTACAAGAGACCCAGTACTTC. It translates to CSATRLAGVSLQETQYF.

This clonotype appeared many times. CDR3 in amino acids: CSVGQVSGANVLTF. The CDR3 nucleotides are TGCAGCGTCGGACAGGTTTCTGGGGCCAACGTCCTGACTTTC. The chain is built from TRBV29-1 and TRBJ2-6; TRBD1 matches at 7 bases. This CDR3 has 14 amino acids. V shed 6 bases, J shed 1 base, and the junction held 3 bases outside the gene matches. Germline V gene data show CDR1 as SQVTM and CDR2 as ANQGSEA.

The chain employs TRBV7-2 and TRBJ1-2, with no clear D. The CDR3 has 15 residues. V shed 2 bases and J shed 8 bases, with 18 bases lying between them. Germline CDR1 SGHTA, CDR2 FQGNSA. The CDR3 loop reads CASSLLNVGGSGYTF. The CDR3 bases are TGTGCCAGCAGCTTACTGAACGTTGGTGGAAGCGGCTACACCTTC.

This clonotype was counted only a few times. This sequence joins TRBV3-1 and TRBJ1-2; D ambiguous. Germline-derived CDR1 and CDR2 are LGHDT and YNNKEL (reference sequence). The V and J ends lost 5 bases and 3 bases respectively, with 7 bases between them. CDR3 length equals 12 residues. This CDR3 reads CASSAVDYGYTF. Written as DNA, the CDR3 is TGTGCCAGCAGCGCGGTTGACTATGGCTACACCTTC.

The chain links TRBV9 to TRBJ2-5, with D perhaps assigned TRBD1 or TRBD2 (5 bases each). Trimming removed 0 bases from V and 3 bases from J, with 12 bases in between. There are 15 residues in the CDR3. Germline V CDR1 and CDR2: SGDLS, YYNGEE. DNA of the CDR3: TGTGCCAGCAGCGTAGTGGGGACCCGGGAAGAGACCCAGTACTTC. Amino acid sequence: CASSVVGTREETQYF.

This clonotype was counted a few times. This sequence joins TRBV20-1 and TRBJ1-3; perhaps TRBD1 as D (5 bases). CDR1 and CDR2 (germline): DFQATT, SNEGSKA (reference sequence). The CDR3 consists of 14 residues. Trimming shortened V by 3 bases and J by 5 bases, and 14 bases separated the two germline ends. The CDR3 here is CSASMGVVRNTIYF. CDR3 sequence (DNA): TGCAGTGCTAGTATGGGGGTAGTAAGAAACACCATATATTTT.

This clonotype was counted ten times or more. This chain connects TRBV12-3 or TRBV12-4 to TRBJ2-4; D gene uncertain. The CDR3 runs to 14 residues. V shed 3 bases and J shed 6 bases, with 12 bases lying between them. CDR3 in DNA: TGTGCCAGCAGTTTCACGATTTTTCGAAACATTCAGTACTTC. This codes for CASSFTIFRNIQYF.

This clonotype was counted ten times or more. The chain uses TRBV10-3 and TRBJ2-3; 9 bases are shared with TRBD2. V shed 10 bases, J shed 4 bases, and the junction held 24 bases outside the gene matches. The CDR3 contains 19 residues. Germline values: CDR1 ENHRY, CDR2 SYGVKD. The CDR3 loop is CATLGGSGGLSESSDTQYF. The CDR3 DNA reads TGTGCCACCCTGGGTGGTAGCGGGGGATTGTCCGAGTCTTCAGATACGCAGTATTTT.

This clonotype was recorded many times. This sequence joins TRBV7-9 and TRBJ2-1; D is perhaps TRBD2 (7 bases). Trimming cost V 5 bases and J 6 bases, with 17 bases left between them. CDR3 length: 15 amino acids. Germline V gives CDR1 SEHNR, CDR2 FQNEAQ (reference sequence). CDR3 loop: CASSPLRGAGNEQFF. The CDR3 region has the DNA TGTGCCAGCAGCCCACTCCGGGGGGCTGGCAATGAGCAGTTCTTC.

This clonotype was seen a handful of times. The chain has TRBV9 and TRBJ2-7; TRBD2 agrees at 10 bases. Germline V gene data show CDR1 as SGDLS and CDR2 as YYNGEE. This CDR3 spans 14 amino acids. Trimming cost V 4 bases and J 6 bases; bases outside gene matches: 7. This chain's CDR3 is CASSRTGTSVEQYF. The DNA of the CDR3 is TGTGCCAGCAGCCGCACCGGGACTAGCGTCGAGCAGTACTTC.

The rearrangement uses TRBV5-1 and TRBJ2-5; TRBD2 agrees at 9 bases. Germline V CDR1 and CDR2: SGHRS, YFSETQ. V was clipped by 4 bases and J by 11 bases; unmatched bases: 12. The CDR3 runs to 14 residues. CDR3 in amino acids: CASSRSGGGDEQYF. For the CDR3, the DNA is TGCGCCAGCAGCCGATCGGGCGGGGGGGATGAGCAGTACTTC.

The chain links TRBV5-4 to TRBJ1-1; 8 nucleotides line up with TRBD1. The CDR3 consists of 16 residues. V lost 4 bases to trimming and J lost 1 base; unmatched junction nucleotides: 9. The germline V gene has CDR1 SGHNT and CDR2 YYREEE (reference sequence). This CDR3 reads CASSDGQGKGNTEAFF. The CDR3, as DNA: TGTGCCAGCAGCGATGGACAGGGTAAGGGGAACACTGAAGCTTTCTTT.

The table lists this clonotype with many counts. A much larger clonotype is one base distant, so this may be a read error. The chain carries TRBV4-3 and TRBJ2-7; D is perhaps TRBD2 (5 bases). The CDR3 extends over 17 amino acids. Germline CDR1 and CDR2: LGHNA and YSLEER. V gave up 4 bases and J gave up 7 bases, with 26 bases separating them. The CDR3: CASSPQGIRGPLNEQYF. The DNA of the CDR3 is TGCGCCAGCAGCCCGCAAGGCATACGGGGTCCCCTCAATGAGCAGTACTTC.

The chain recombines TRBV7-9 with TRBJ1-4, with 9 bases that match TRBD1. V lost 5 bases and J lost 7; bases outside the gene matches: 5. The CDR3 has 14 amino acids. CDR1 is SEHNR and CDR2 is FQNEAQ in the germline V gene (reference sequence). The CDR3 coding sequence is TGTGCCAGCAGCATCCGGGACAGGGTTGAAAAACTGTTTTTT. Translating gives CASSIRDRVEKLFF.

This clonotype was counted at least ten times. The genes are TRBV29-1 and TRBJ2-7, with a weak D call TRBD1 (6 bases). Germline-derived CDR1 and CDR2 are SQVTM and ANQGSEA. Trimming removed 4 bases at V and 4 bases at J, with 8 bases between. CDR3 length equals 11 residues. CDR3 loop: CSVARGYEQYF. The CDR3 DNA sequence: TGCAGCGTTGCCAGGGGTTACGAGCAGTACTTC.

V and J are TRBV20-1 and TRBJ1-5; TRBD1 matches 9 bases. Germline V gives CDR1 DFQATT, CDR2 SNEGSKA (reference sequence). The V segment lost 2 bases and the J segment 7 bases; nucleotides outside the gene matches: 6. The CDR3 sequence is 14 residues long. CDR3 residues: CSARWDRERQPQHF. The CDR3 coding sequence is TGCAGTGCTAGATGGGACAGGGAGAGGCAGCCCCAGCATTTT.

The chain is built from TRBV11-3 and TRBJ2-1; no clear D gene. The CDR3 runs 15 residues. The V end was cut by 6 bases, the J end by 0 bases, with 12 bases between. From germline, CDR1 is SGHNT and CDR2 YENEEA. The DNA of the CDR3 is TGTGCCAGCAGTAAAGACGGAGCCTCCTACAATGAGCAGTTCTTC. It encodes CASSKDGASYNEQFF.

This clonotype showed up just a few times. V is TRBV6-5 and J is TRBJ1-2; TRBD1 is a possible D gene (5 bases). V lost 6 bases and J 0 bases, leaving 11 bases between the germline ends. Germline assignment: CDR1 MNHEY and CDR2 SVGAGI. CDR3 length: 14 amino acids. As DNA, the CDR3 is TGTGCCAGCAGGGCGCAGGGAGCTAACTATGGCTACACCTTC. Its protein product is CASRAQGANYGYTF.